This T cell receptor beta chain was captured by sequencing in a study of regulatory and conventional T cells in RAG deficiency. Whole-study results and caveats: Omenn patients showed >75% Treg-Tconv overlap and shorter CDR3 lengths.

Conventional CD4+ T cells were sorted from blood as CD25-low CD127-high cells. V was cut by 4 bases and J by 0 bases, with 10 bases left in between. This CDR3 spans 14 amino acids. Germline V gene data show CDR1 as SGHTA and CDR2 as FQGNSA. Points on this clone: What it binds is unknown.

This table comes from immunoSEQ multiplex PCR, and its TCRdb copy is limited to in-frame clones, with some not included. The repertoire holds roughly 34,000 clones, with 75% to 80% as singletons. These same records also appear under a second study, on regulatory T cells. That report adds: The primer mix had 52 TRBV and 13 TRBJ primers.

The clonotype comes from a human donor in good health. The rearrangement uses TRBV7-2 and TRBJ2-7, with a weak D call TRBD2 (5 bases). Sequencing was performed on CD4+ effector T cells sorted from blood. Here the CDR3 DNA reads TGTGCCAGCAGCTCCGAGCGGAGCTCCTACGAGCAGTACTTC. Protein product: CASSSERSSYEQYF.